Following are 28 T cell receptor beta chains from one sample sequenced in a study of blood T cell repertoires in COVID-19. Assay used: immunoSEQ multiplex PCR; TCRdb lists only in-frame clones, some missing. The data show about 62,000 clones, just under 95% seen once. Sequenced material: peripheral blood. The receptors stem from a human donor in a cohort sampled during active COVID-19.

The chain links TRBV11-2 to TRBJ2-1, with 7 bases fitting TRBD1. Germline-derived CDR1 and CDR2 are SGHAT and FQNNGV. This CDR3 has 15 amino acids. Trimming took 0 bases from V and 7 from J; bases not matched to a gene: 6. CDR3 region: CASSLDPGQNNEQFF. The DNA of the CDR3 is TGTGCCAGCAGCTTAGATCCGGGACAGAATAATGAGCAGTTCTTC.

The chain is built from TRBV2 and TRBJ2-5; D might be TRBD2 (7 bases). Germline V gene sequence: CDR1 SNHLY, CDR2 FYNNEI. Trimming cost V 4 bases and J 5 bases, with 11 bases left between them. The CDR3 is 13 residues long. DNA of the CDR3: TGTGCCAGCAGTGTCGAGGGGGGGGAGACCCAGTACTTC. Translated: CASSVEGGETQYF.

J is TRBJ1-1 and V is TRBV21-1; the D call in the table, TRBD1, was not verified against the DNA. TRBV21-1 is tagged as a pseudogene. The length of the CDR3 is 14 residues. The CDR3: CASNPPPATGGAFF. DNA for the CDR3: TGTGCCAGCAACCCACCCCCCGCGACAGGGGGCGCTTTCTTT.

The gene calls are TRBV4-1 and TRBJ2-7; 9 bases map to TRBD1. Germline lookup yields CDR1 MGHRA and CDR2 YSYEKL. The J segment lost 3 bases and the V segment lost 3 bases, leaving 6 bases of the junction unmatched. This CDR3 has 15 amino acids. CDR3 sequence reads: CASSHLRTGDYEQYF. The CDR3 DNA reads as TGCGCCAGCAGCCACTTACGGACAGGGGACTACGAGCAGTACTTC.

V gene TRBV7-9 combines with J gene TRBJ2-7; 8 positions agree with TRBD1. With 5 bases clipped from V and 5 bases from J, the junction kept 8 bases outside the gene matches. Germline CDR1 is SEHNR and CDR2 is FQNEAQ (reference sequence). This CDR3 contains 14 residues. CDR3 bases: TGTGCCAGCAGCCCCCGGACAGGGCGGGACGAGCAGTACTTC. Translation: CASSPRTGRDEQYF.

The rearrangement links TRBV7-2 to TRBJ2-7; TRBD2 is a possible D gene (7 bases). V was pared by 4 bases and J by 2 bases, with 15 bases between. Germline CDR1 reads SGHTA; CDR2 reads FQGNSA. This CDR3 region has 15 residues. CDR3 residues: CASSYGGGAPYEQYF. CDR3 nucleotide sequence: TGTGCCAGCAGCTACGGTGGGGGGGCACCCTACGAGCAGTACTTC. Together with reference TRBV7-2 and TRBJ2-7, the CDR3 gives the full variable domain: GAGVSQSPSNKVTEKGKDVELRCDPISGHTALYWYRQSLGQGLEFLIYFQGNSAPDKSGLPSDRFSAERTGGSVSTLTIQRTQQEDSAVYLCASSYGGGAPYEQYFGPGTRLTVT.

V usage is TRBV9 and J usage is TRBJ2-3, with 11 nucleotides matching TRBD2. From germline, CDR1 is SGDLS and CDR2 YYNGEE. The CDR3 extends over 18 amino acids. Trimming removed 0 bases from V and 6 bases from J; junction bases left unmatched: 12. The CDR3 region is CASSVEWASGGPGDTQYF. In DNA form, the CDR3 reads TGTGCCAGCAGCGTAGAGTGGGCTAGCGGGGGGCCAGGGGATACGCAGTATTTT. The full variable domain, completed using reference TRBV9 and TRBJ2-3, is DSGVTQTPKHLITATGQRVTLRCSPRSGDLSVYWYQQSLDQGLQFLIQYYNGEERAKGNILERFSAQQFPDLHSELNLSSLELGDSALYFCASSVEWASGGPGDTQYFGPGTRLTVL.

The rearrangement joins TRBV2 to TRBJ2-2; 7 positions agree with TRBD1. The germline V gene encodes CDR1 SNHLY and CDR2 FYNNEI. The CDR3 sequence is 16 residues long. With 6 bases clipped from V and 3 bases from J, the junction kept 10 bases outside the gene matches. The chain's CDR3 is CASRYDRASHTGELFF. The CDR3 DNA follows: TGTGCCAGCAGATATGACAGGGCTAGTCACACCGGGGAGCTGTTTTTT.

The V gene is TRBV5-4, the J gene TRBJ2-7; 8 bases are a match to TRBD2. V shed 3 bases, J shed 0 bases, and the junction held 8 bases outside the gene matches. This CDR3 comprises 16 residues. CDR1 is SGHNT, CDR2 YYREEE, per germline (reference sequence). CDR3 in amino acids: CASSSAGRVGSYEQYF. The CDR3, as DNA: TGTGCCAGCAGCTCCGCCGGGAGGGTGGGCTCCTACGAGCAGTACTTC.

The rearrangement links TRBV5-6 to TRBJ2-5; D is unresolved. The CDR3 is 15 amino acids. V was cut by 4 bases and J by 4 bases, with 17 bases left in between. Per germline, CDR1 SGHDT and CDR2 YYEEEE. DNA of the CDR3: TGTGCCAGCAGCCTACTCCCTACAGCTCCAGAGACCCAGTACTTC. This encodes CASSLLPTAPETQYF.

This rearrangement joins TRBV5-1 to TRBJ2-7; the D gene is possibly TRBD2 (5 bases). CDR1 SGHRS and CDR2 YFSETQ come from the germline V gene. This CDR3 has 14 residues. V was trimmed by 0 bases and J by 0 bases, leaving 7 bases between them. The CDR3 protein is CASSLVDFSYEQYF. The CDR3 DNA is TGCGCCAGCAGCTTGGTGGACTTCTCCTACGAGCAGTACTTC.

V gene TRBV4-2 combines with J gene TRBJ2-7, with 9 bases matching TRBD2. V lost 0 bases and J lost 2; bases outside the gene matches: 11. This CDR3 is 18 amino acids long. Germline values: CDR1 LGHNA, CDR2 YNFKEQ. The CDR3 DNA reads TGTGCCAGCAGCCAAGACCCTGTTGGGGCGGGAGGGCCCTACGAGCAGTACTTC. Amino acids: CASSQDPVGAGGPYEQYF.

This chain links TRBV14 with TRBJ1-2, with a weak D call TRBD1 (5 bases). Germline V gene lookup returns CDR1 SGHDN and CDR2 FVKESK. The CDR3 runs to 17 residues. Trimming shortened V by 1 base and J by 4 bases, and 19 bases separated the two germline ends. The CDR3: CASSQAAGFRNSYGYTF. CDR3 nucleotide sequence: TGTGCCAGCAGCCAAGCGGCAGGGTTTCGGAACTCCTATGGCTACACCTTC.

The chain is built from TRBV5-1 and TRBJ2-3, with a possible D match to TRBD2 (6 bases). Germline lookup yields CDR1 SGHRS and CDR2 YFSETQ. The CDR3 consists of 12 residues. The V end was cut by 4 bases, the J end by 6 bases, with 9 bases between. The CDR3 DNA is TGCGCCAGCAGCGAGAGCGGGGATACGCAGTATTTT. It yields the protein CASSESGDTQYF. The full variable domain, its missing parts supplied by reference TRBV5-1 and TRBJ2-3, is KAGVTQTPRYLIKTRGQQVTLSCSPISGHRSVSWYQQTPGQGLQFLFEYFSETQRNKGNFPGRFSGRQFSNSRSEMNVSTLELGDSALYLCASSESGDTQYFGPGTRLTVL.

This chain links TRBV5-1 with TRBJ2-1, with D perhaps TRBD1 (6 bases). The CDR3 has 14 amino acids. In germline, CDR1 is SGHRS, CDR2 YFSETQ. Trimming removed 4 bases from V and 6 bases from J, with 14 bases in between. CDR3 nucleotide sequence: TGCGCCAGCAGCGCGGACAGTCTCGTCAATGAGCAGTTCTTC. Translated, it gives CASSADSLVNEQFF.

The chain uses TRBV12-3 or TRBV12-4 and TRBJ2-1; D perhaps matches TRBD2 (7 bases). Deletions cut 4 bases from V and 7 bases from J, with 11 bases between. There are 13 residues in the CDR3. The CDR3 DNA sequence: TGTGCCAGCAGTTGGGGGGGGCCGAATGAGCAGTTCTTC. Its protein product is CASSWGGPNEQFF.

DNA for the CDR3: TGTGCCAGCAGCGTAGAGGGACAGGGGACCAAAAACATTCAGTACTTC. Amino acid sequence: CASSVEGQGTKNIQYF. The gene calls are TRBV9 and TRBJ2-4, with 10 bases matching TRBD1. The germline V gene has CDR1 SGDLS and CDR2 YYNGEE. This CDR3 comprises 16 residues. Trimming at V came to 0 bases and at J to 2 bases, leaving 2 bases not matched to a gene. The complete variable domain, with remaining parts taken from reference TRBV9 and TRBJ2-4, reads DSGVTQTPKHLITATGQRVTLRCSPRSGDLSVYWYQQSLDQGLQFLIQYYNGEERAKGNILERFSAQQFPDLHSELNLSSLELGDSALYFCASSVEGQGTKNIQYFGAGTRLSVL.

The chain combines TRBV4-3 with TRBJ2-2; the match to TRBD2 covers 10 bases. CDR3 length: 16 residues. V lost 3 bases to trimming and J lost 1 base; unmatched junction nucleotides: 2. Germline CDR1 reads LGHNA; CDR2 reads YSLEER. CDR3 in DNA: TGCGCCAGCAGCCAGTGGACTAGCGGGAACACCGGGGAGCTGTTTTTT. Protein product: CASSQWTSGNTGELFF.

The chain is built from TRBV3-1 (or the pseudogene TRBV3-2) and TRBJ2-1; the D is unclear. The CDR3 loop spans 12 amino acids. Between the trimmed V and J ends, which lost 1 base and 10 bases, there was a span of 8 bases. Per germline, CDR1 LGHDT and CDR2 YNNKEL (reference sequence). The CDR3: CASSQGNFEQFF. As DNA, the CDR3 is TGTGCCAGCAGCCAAGGCAACTTCGAGCAGTTCTTC.

CDR3 bases: TGTGCCAGCAGCCGCCAGGACAATTACAATGAGCAGTTCTTC. This codes for CASSRQDNYNEQFF. The chain carries TRBV5-5 and TRBJ2-1, with D possibly TRBD1 on 5 matching bases. The CDR3 runs 14 residues. Trimming stripped 4 bases from V and 4 bases from J, with 12 bases between. Germline loops: CDR1 SGHKS, CDR2 YYEKEE (reference sequence).

The chain carries TRBV7-2 and TRBJ2-1, with 11 bases that match TRBD2. V shed 4 bases, J shed 8 bases, and the junction held 13 bases outside the gene matches. CDR3 length equals 17 residues. CDR1 and CDR2 from the germline V gene are SGHTA and FQGNSA. The CDR3 here is CASSSTRLAGLKDEQFF. CDR3 bases: TGTGCCAGCAGCTCTACAAGACTAGCGGGGTTGAAGGATGAGCAGTTCTTC.

This chain uses TRBV6-5 with TRBJ1-5; possible D gene TRBD1, 6 bases. CDR1 MNHEY and CDR2 SVGAGI come from the germline V gene. Trimming removed 4 bases at V and 8 bases at J, with 12 bases between. The CDR3 is 13 residues long. CDR3 DNA: TGTGCCAGCAGTTTCAGGGGAATGGAGCCCCAGCATTTT. It translates to CASSFRGMEPQHF.

CDR3 in amino acids: CASSLARWNTEAFF. Here the CDR3 DNA reads TGTGCCAGCAGCTTAGCGCGGTGGAACACTGAAGCTTTCTTT. This chain links TRBV11-1 with TRBJ1-1; no clear D gene. V lost 0 bases and J 1 base, leaving 6 bases between the germline ends. This CDR3 is 14 amino acids long. Germline-derived CDR1 and CDR2 are SGHAT and FQDESV (reference sequence).

This clone was detected once. The chain uses TRBV24-1 and TRBJ1-2; D unresolved. Germline CDR1 and CDR2: KGHDR and SFDVKD. Deletions cut 6 bases from V and 7 bases from J, with 17 bases between. This CDR3 spans 14 amino acids. The DNA for the CDR3 is TGTGCCACCAGTACGACGGCGGGGAGAGGTGGCTACACCTTC. Protein product: CATSTTAGRGGYTF.

This clone was seen a few times. The gene calls are TRBV9 and TRBJ1-6; 8 nucleotides match TRBD1. Trimming removed 4 bases from V and 14 bases from J; junction bases left unmatched: 11. This CDR3 contains 14 residues. Germline lookup yields CDR1 SGDLS and CDR2 YYNGEE. DNA for the CDR3: TGTGCCAGCAGCCCCGGCCAGGGGGCTGCGGCCCTCCACTTT. Its protein is CASSPGQGAAALHF.

This clone was seen only once. This chain uses TRBV5-4 with TRBJ2-7; 9 nucleotides agree with TRBD1. The CDR3 spans 15 residues. Germline loops: CDR1 SGHNT, CDR2 YYREEE (reference sequence). The junction had 7 bases not matched to a gene; V was cut back by 4 bases and J by 2 bases. CDR3 loop: CASSPSGDRAYEQYF. CDR3 DNA sequence: TGTGCCAGCAGCCCCTCGGGGGACAGGGCCTACGAGCAGTACTTC.

Comment on this clone: Other DNA sequences in this specimen translate into the identical CDR3. The V gene is TRBV18, the J gene TRBJ2-7; TRBD1 agrees at 7 bases. The CDR3 spans 13 residues. CDR1 and CDR2 from the germline V gene are KGHSH and LQKENI. V shed 2 bases, J shed 5 bases, and the junction held 3 bases outside the gene matches. CDR3 bases: TGTGCCAGCTCACCAGGGCAGGGGGACGAGCAGTACTTC. As protein: CASSPGQGDEQYF.

J is TRBJ2-1 and V is TRBV4-3, with 7 bases lining up with TRBD2. The CDR3 extends over 17 amino acids. J was trimmed by 2 bases and V by 0 bases; bases with no gene match: 7. Germline V gene lookup returns CDR1 LGHNA and CDR2 YSLEER. CDR3 sequence: CASSQENAGEPYNEQFF. The CDR3 nucleotides read TGCGCCAGCAGCCAAGAGAATGCGGGAGAACCCTACAATGAGCAGTTCTTC.